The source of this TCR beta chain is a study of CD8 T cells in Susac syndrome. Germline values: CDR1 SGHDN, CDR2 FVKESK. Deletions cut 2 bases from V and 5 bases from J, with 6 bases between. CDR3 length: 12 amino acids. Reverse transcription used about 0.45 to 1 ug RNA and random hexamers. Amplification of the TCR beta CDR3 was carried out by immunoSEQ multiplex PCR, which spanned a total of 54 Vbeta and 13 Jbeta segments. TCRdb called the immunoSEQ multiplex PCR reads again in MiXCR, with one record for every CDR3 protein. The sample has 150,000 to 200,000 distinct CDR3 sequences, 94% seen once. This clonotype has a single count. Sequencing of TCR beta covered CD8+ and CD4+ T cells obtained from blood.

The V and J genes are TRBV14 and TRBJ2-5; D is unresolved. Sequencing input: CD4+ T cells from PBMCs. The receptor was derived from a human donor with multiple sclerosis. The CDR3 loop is CASSQNGETQYF. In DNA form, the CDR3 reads TGTGCCAGCAGCCAAAACGGCGAGACCCAGTACTTC.